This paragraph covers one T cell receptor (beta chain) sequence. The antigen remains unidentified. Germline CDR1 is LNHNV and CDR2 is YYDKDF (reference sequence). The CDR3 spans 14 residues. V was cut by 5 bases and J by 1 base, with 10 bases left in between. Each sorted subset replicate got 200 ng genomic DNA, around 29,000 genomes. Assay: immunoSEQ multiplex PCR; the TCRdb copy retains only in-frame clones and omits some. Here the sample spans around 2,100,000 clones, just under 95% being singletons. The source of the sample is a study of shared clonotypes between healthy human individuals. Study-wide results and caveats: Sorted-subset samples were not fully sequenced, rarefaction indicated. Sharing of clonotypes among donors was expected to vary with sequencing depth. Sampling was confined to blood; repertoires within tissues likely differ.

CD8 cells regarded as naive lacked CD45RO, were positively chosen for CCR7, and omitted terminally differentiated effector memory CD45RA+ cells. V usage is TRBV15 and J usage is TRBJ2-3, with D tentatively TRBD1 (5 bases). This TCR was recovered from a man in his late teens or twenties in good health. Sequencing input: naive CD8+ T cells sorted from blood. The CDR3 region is CATSDVRGTDTQYF. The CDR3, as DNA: TGTGCCACCAGCGATGTCAGGGGCACAGATACGCAGTATTTT.